This T cell receptor beta chain comes out of a study of blood T cell repertoires in COVID-19. Study-wide background: PBMCs, B-cell-depleted T cells, or T cells provided the cDNA or gDNA that made up the material.

This clone occurred once. This CDR3 comprises 14 residues. V gave up 0 bases and J gave up 9 bases, with 17 bases separating them. CDR1 and CDR2 (germline): GTSNPN, SVGIG (reference sequence). Assay used: immunoSEQ multiplex PCR; TCRdb lists only in-frame clones, some missing. Here the sample spans about 180,000 clones, over 75% being singletons. The sequence was collected from a man aged 55 to 70 with acute or convalescent COVID-19. Source material: peripheral blood. The gene calls are TRBV30 and TRBJ1-2, with D possibly matching TRBD1 (6 bases). The CDR3 loop is CAWSVSGQRGSYTF. The CDR3 region has the DNA TGTGCCTGGAGTGTAAGTGGACAGCGGGGGAGCTACACCTTC.